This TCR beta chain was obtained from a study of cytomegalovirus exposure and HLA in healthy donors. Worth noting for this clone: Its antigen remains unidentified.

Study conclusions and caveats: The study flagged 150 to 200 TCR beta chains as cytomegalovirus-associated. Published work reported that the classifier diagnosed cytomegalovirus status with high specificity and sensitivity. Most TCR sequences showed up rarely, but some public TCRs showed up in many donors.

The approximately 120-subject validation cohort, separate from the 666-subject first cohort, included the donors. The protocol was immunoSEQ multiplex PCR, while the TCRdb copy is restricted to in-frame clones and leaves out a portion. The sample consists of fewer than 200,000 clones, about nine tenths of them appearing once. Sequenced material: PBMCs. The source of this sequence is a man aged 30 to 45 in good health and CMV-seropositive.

CDR3 amino acids: CASSATSGGNYGYTF. The CDR3 coding sequence is TGTGCCAGCAGCGCCACTTCAGGGGGGAACTATGGCTACACCTTC. The genes are TRBV7-3 and TRBJ1-2, with TRBD1 identical over 7 bases. The CDR3 is made up of 15 amino acids. The germline V gene encodes CDR1 SGHTA and CDR2 FQGTGA. After removal of 5 bases from V and 2 bases from J, the junction contained 8 bases not matched to a gene.